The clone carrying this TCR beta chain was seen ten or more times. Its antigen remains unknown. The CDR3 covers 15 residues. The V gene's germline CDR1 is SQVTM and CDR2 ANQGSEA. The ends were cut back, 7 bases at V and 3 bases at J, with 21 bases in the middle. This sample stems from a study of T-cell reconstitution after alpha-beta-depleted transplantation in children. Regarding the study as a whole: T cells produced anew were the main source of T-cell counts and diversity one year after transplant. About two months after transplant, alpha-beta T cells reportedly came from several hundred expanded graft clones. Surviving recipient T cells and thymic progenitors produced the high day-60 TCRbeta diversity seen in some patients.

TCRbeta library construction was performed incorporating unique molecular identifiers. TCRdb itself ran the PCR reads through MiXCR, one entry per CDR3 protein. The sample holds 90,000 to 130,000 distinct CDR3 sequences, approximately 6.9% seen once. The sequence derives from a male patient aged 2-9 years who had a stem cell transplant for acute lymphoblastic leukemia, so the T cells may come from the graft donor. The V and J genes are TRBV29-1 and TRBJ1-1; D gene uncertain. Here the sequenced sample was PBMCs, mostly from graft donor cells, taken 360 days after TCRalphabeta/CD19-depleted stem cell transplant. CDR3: CSAVTLDILDTEAFF. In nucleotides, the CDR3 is TGCAGCGCCGTGACCCTCGACATATTAGACACTGAAGCTTTCTTT. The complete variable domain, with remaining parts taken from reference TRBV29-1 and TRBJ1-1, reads SAVISQKPSRDICQRGTSLTIQCQVDSQVTMMFWYRQQPGQSLTLIATANQGSEATYESGFVIDKFPISRPNLTFSTLTVSNMSPEDSSIYLCSAVTLDILDTEAFFGQGTRLTVV.